The 16 T cell receptor beta chains below were found in one sample sequenced in a study of T cells after yellow fever vaccination (dated by TCRdb to between 2018 and 2021). The treatment or condition label of this sample denotes: live attenuated yellow fever vaccine strain. The method behind the library was 5' RACE. Sequencing took place on an Illumina HiSeq 2500. TCRdb trimmed public reads at Q25 via fastp, called clones via MiXCR and kept in-frame beta chains. Rows with a matching CDR3 protein are joined into one entry that keeps the most common DNA and genes. This sample lists about 330,000 distinct CDR3 sequences; around 6.8% were detected once. In total, the top ten clones hold 15% to 20% of the sample. This material consisted of PBMCs, taken more than 40 days after the first yellow fever vaccination. These receptors were taken from a man aged 18 to 29 who received the YFV17D yellow fever vaccine.

This clonotype was picked up a small number of times. J is TRBJ1-1 and V is TRBV5-6, with D perhaps TRBD1 (5 bases). V dropped 1 base and J dropped 11 bases, with 18 bases sitting between them. Germline CDR1 SGHDT, CDR2 YYEEEE. This CDR3 contains 14 residues. CDR3 sequence (DNA): TGTGCCAGCAGCTTGAGGGCAGGACAACGATGGGCTTTCTTT. Protein sequence: CASSLRAGQRWAFF. Full variable domain (remainder filled in from reference TRBV5-6 and TRBJ1-1): DAGVTQSPTHLIKTRGQQVTLRCSPKSGHDTVSWYQQALGQGPQFIFQYYEEEERQRGNFPDRFSGHQFPNYSSELNVNALLLGDSALYLCASSLRAGQRWAFFGQGTRLTVV.

At least ten counts were recorded for this clonotype. The V gene is TRBV27, the J gene TRBJ2-4; D not certain. Trimming shortened V by 4 bases and J by 0 bases, and 7 bases separated the two germline ends. Per the germline V gene, CDR1 is MNHEY and CDR2 is SMNVEV (reference sequence). This CDR3 contains 14 residues. The CDR3, as DNA: TGTGCCAGCAGTTCAACCTTAGCCAAAAACATTCAGTACTTC. It specifies CASSSTLAKNIQYF.

This clonotype was seen only a few times. The gene calls are TRBV5-1 and TRBJ1-5; a possible D gene is TRBD1 (5 bases). Germline V lookup: CDR1 SGHRS, CDR2 YFSETQ. CDR3 length equals 14 residues. V lost 1 base, J lost 7 bases, and 12 bases lay in between. The CDR3 reads CASSLLSGKQPQHF. The DNA of the CDR3 is TGCGCCAGCAGCTTGCTATCAGGGAAGCAGCCCCAGCATTTT.

The table lists this clonotype with a few counts. The rearrangement links TRBV6-5 to TRBJ1-3, with 8 bases identical to TRBD1. Trimming took 1 base from V and 8 from J; bases not matched to a gene: 10. Germline V gene data show CDR1 as MNHEY and CDR2 as SVGAGI. The CDR3 spans 16 residues. The CDR3 nucleotides are TGTGCCAGCAGTTACTGGGTGGACAGGGTTGGTGACACCATATATTTT. It specifies CASSYWVDRVGDTIYF.

The gene calls are TRBV24-1 and TRBJ2-3; D could derive from TRBD1 or TRBD2 (6 bases each). The CDR3 is 13 amino acids. V was cut by 8 bases and J by 1 base, with 9 bases left in between. Germline lookup yields CDR1 KGHDR and CDR2 SFDVKD. DNA of the CDR3: TGTGCCACCAAGGGGGGCGGCACAGATACGCAGTATTTT. Translating gives CATKGGGTDTQYF.

V usage is TRBV5-1 and J usage is TRBJ1-3; D ambiguous. There are 14 residues in the CDR3. V lost 3 bases to trimming and J lost 4 bases, with 11 bases between them. Germline CDR1 SGHRS, CDR2 YFSETQ. The CDR3 protein is CASSSDLSGNTIYF. The CDR3 nucleotides read TGCGCCAGCAGCTCGGACCTCTCCGGAAACACCATATATTTT.

This clonotype was seen more than once but under ten times. The chain is built from TRBV7-9 and TRBJ2-1; D tentatively fits TRBD1 or TRBD2 (6 bases each). The germline V gene encodes CDR1 SEHNR and CDR2 FQNEAQ (reference sequence). CDR3 length equals 14 residues. V was trimmed by 11 bases and J by 2 bases, leaving 16 bases between them. In DNA form, the CDR3 reads TGTGCCGCCACAACGGGGGCCCCCTACAATGAGCAGTTCTTC. Protein sequence: CAATTGAPYNEQFF.

The J gene is TRBJ2-2, the V gene TRBV10-3; weak D call: TRBD1 (7 bases). The CDR3 totals 15 residues. Germline CDR1 and CDR2: ENHRY and SYGVKD. V was shortened by 8 bases and J by 5 bases, with 18 bases between the two germline ends. CDR3 bases: TGTGCCATCGTCAGGGGGGCCCCTCATACCGGGGAGCTGTTTTTT. Its translation: CAIVRGAPHTGELFF.

The chain recombines TRBV11-1 with TRBJ2-3, with 9 bases identical to TRBD1. V lost 5 bases, J lost 4 bases, and 7 bases stayed unmatched. Germline assignment: CDR1 SGHAT and CDR2 FQDESV (reference sequence). CDR3 length: 15 residues. The CDR3 DNA reads TGTGCCAGCAGCCTCGGGGACAGGGAGCCAGATACGCAGTATTTT. Translation gives CASSLGDREPDTQYF.

V is TRBV5-4 and J is TRBJ2-7; D uncertain. The CDR3 sequence is 12 residues long. CDR1 is SGHNT and CDR2 is YYREEE in the germline V gene (reference sequence). Deletions cut 0 bases from V and 5 bases from J, with 6 bases between. This chain's CDR3 is CASSLVPNEQYF. The CDR3 region has the DNA TGTGCCAGCAGCTTGGTACCGAACGAGCAGTACTTC. The full variable domain, its missing parts supplied by reference TRBV5-4 and TRBJ2-7, is ETGVTQSPTHLIKTRGQQVTLRCSSQSGHNTVSWYQQALGQGPQFIFQYYREEENGRGNFPPRFSGLQFPNYSSELNVNALELDDSALYLCASSLVPNEQYFGPGTRLTVT.

The chain carries TRBV3-1 and TRBJ1-1, with D hard to call. Germline V gene lookup returns CDR1 LGHDT and CDR2 YNNKEL (reference sequence). V was pared by 0 bases and J by 8 bases, with 10 bases between. CDR3 length equals 13 residues. The CDR3 nucleotides read TGTGCCAGCAGCCAAGATCTGACACGGGAAGCTTTCTTT. Translated, it gives CASSQDLTREAFF.

This clonotype was detected a few times. DNA for the CDR3: TGTGCTAGTGGTTTATCTGGGGCCAACGTCCTGACTTTC. Its protein is CASGLSGANVLTF. The V gene is TRBV12-5, the J gene TRBJ2-6; D is undetermined. The CDR3 is made up of 13 amino acids. Per germline, CDR1 LGHNT and CDR2 FRNRAP. V lost 3 bases and J lost 1, with 1 base in between.

This clonotype turned up a few times. V gene TRBV6-1 combines with J gene TRBJ2-6; tentatively, D is TRBD1 (6 bases). The CDR3 is 17 residues long. The V gene lost 5 bases and the J gene lost 2 bases, with 16 bases spanning the gap. CDR1 and CDR2 (germline): MNHNS, SASEGT. The CDR3 region is CASSRYPNRAGANVLTF. The CDR3 region has the DNA TGTGCCAGCAGTCGCTACCCGAACAGGGCTGGGGCCAACGTCCTGACTTTC.

The chain couples TRBV29-1 to TRBJ2-2; 9 bases fit TRBD1. V lost 7 bases and J lost 2; bases outside the gene matches: 5. Per the germline V gene, CDR1 is SQVTM and CDR2 is ANQGSEA. There are 14 residues in the CDR3. In DNA, the CDR3 is TGCAGCGGGAGGGACAGGGTTAACACCGGGGAGCTGTTTTTT. Its translation: CSGRDRVNTGELFF.

This clonotype was counted a few times. The rearrangement links TRBV3-1 to TRBJ1-1; D is uncertain. V gave up 8 bases and J gave up 2 bases, with 12 bases separating them. CDR3 size: 13 residues. CDR1 LGHDT and CDR2 YNNKEL come from the germline V gene (reference sequence). CDR3 sequence reads: CASSGRLNTEAFF. The DNA of the CDR3 is TGTGCCAGCTCTGGGCGGCTAAACACTGAAGCTTTCTTT.

The table lists this clonotype with many counts. The V gene is TRBV2, the J gene TRBJ2-1, with 9 bases aligning to TRBD2. The CDR3 loop spans 14 amino acids. After removal of 7 bases from V and 6 bases from J, the junction contained 7 bases not matched to a gene. Germline CDR1 SNHLY, CDR2 FYNNEI. CDR3 nucleotide sequence: TGTGCCAGCACAGGCGGGGGGGCCGGCAATGAGCAGTTCTTC. Its protein product is CASTGGGAGNEQFF.